These T cell receptor beta chains were read from a single sample in a study of blood T cell repertoires in COVID-19. Assay: immunoSEQ multiplex PCR; the TCRdb copy retains only in-frame clones and omits some. The sample shows fewer than 120,000 clones, 70% to 90% of them seen only once. Source material: peripheral blood. These receptors were collected from a human donor in a cohort sampled during active COVID-19. CDR3s include the opening cysteine and the closing phenylalanine or tryptophan. D genes are given only for firm matches. For some rows the clone size is stated as once, few or many, or as a class when expanded; others skip it.

clone size	D gene	J gene	V gene	CDR3 protein	CDR3 DNA
NA	TRBD1	TRBJ2-2	TRBV19	CASSRDRVTGELFF	TGTGCCAGTAGCCGGGACAGGGTCACCGGGGAGCTGTTTTTT
once	NA	TRBJ1-1	TRBV5-6	CASSYRPGTEAFF	TGTGCCAGCAGCTACCGACCCGGGACTGAAGCTTTCTTT
NA	NA	TRBJ2-5	TRBV4-3	CASSQDPMGPQETQYF	TGCGCCAGCAGCCAAGATCCCATGGGGCCACAAGAGACCCAGTACTTC
NA	NA	TRBJ2-7	TRBV18	CASSPNSAGYEQYF	TGTGCCAGCTCACCAAACAGTGCGGGCTACGAGCAGTACTTC
NA	TRBD2	TRBJ2-1	TRBV7-2	CASSLASVRASGFNEQFF	TGTGCCAGCAGCTTAGCGAGTGTGCGGGCTAGCGGCTTCAATGAGCAGTTCTTC
NA	TRBD2	TRBJ2-1	TRBV5-1	CASSLWGGNEQFF	TGCGCCAGCAGCCTGTGGGGGGGAAATGAGCAGTTCTTC
NA	NA	TRBJ2-1	TRBV19	CASSTIADNSYNEQFF	TGTGCCAGTAGTACAATAGCGGACAACTCCTACAATGAGCAGTTCTTC
NA	TRBD1	TRBJ2-3	TRBV15	CATSRDRTGRTDTQYF	TGTGCCACCAGCAGAGATAGGACAGGCCGGACAGATACGCAGTATTTT
few	TRBD2	TRBJ2-7	TRBV7-3	CASSLMGGTSYEQYF	TGTGCCAGCAGCTTAATGGGGGGGACCTCCTACGAGCAGTACTTC
NA	NA	TRBJ2-3	TRBV7-2	CASSLVLVTDTQYF	TGTGCCAGCAGCTTAGTTCTAGTAACAGATACGCAGTATTTT
once	TRBD1	TRBJ1-2	TRBV5-8	CASSSDRANYGYTF	TGTGCCAGCAGCTCCGACAGGGCGAACTATGGCTACACCTTC
once	NA	TRBJ2-7	TRBV5-1	CASSLDPGQTSEQYF	TGCGCCAGCAGCTTGGACCCTGGACAGACCTCTGAGCAGTACTTC
NA	NA	TRBJ2-7	TRBV28	CASSPLDRSYEQYF	TGTGCCAGCAGTCCGTTAGACAGATCCTACGAGCAGTACTTC
NA	TRBD1	TRBJ2-7	TRBV10-1	CAISYGTGGLLVVFYEQYF	TGCGCCATCAGTTATGGGACAGGGGGTCTACTAGTCGTTTTCTACGAGCAGTACTTC
NA	TRBD1	TRBJ2-5	TRBV28	CASTGTGGAYSQTQYF	TGTGCCAGCACTGGGACAGGGGGCGCATACTCGCAGACCCAGTACTTC
NA	TRBD1	TRBJ1-2	TRBV7-8	CASSLAGGQNYGYTF	TGTGCCAGCAGCTTAGCCGGGGGACAGAACTATGGCTACACCTTC
NA	TRBD1	TRBJ1-6	TRBV30	CAWSGTGGSPLHF	TGTGCCTGGAGTGGGACAGGGGGTTCACCCCTCCACTTT
NA	NA	TRBJ2-7	TRBV9	CASSVTPLSTYEQYF	TGTGCCAGCAGCGTAACCCCCCTTAGTACCTACGAGCAGTACTTC
NA	TRBD1	TRBJ2-7	TRBV7-2	CASSLGRQGTYEQYF	TGTGCCAGCAGCTTAGGGCGACAGGGTACCTACGAGCAGTACTTC
NA	NA	TRBJ2-1	TRBV27	CASSLEGLGEQFF	TGTGCCAGCAGTTTGGAGGGGTTAGGTGAGCAGTTCTTC
NA	NA	TRBJ2-1	TRBV18	CASSPRFTGAPNEQFF	TGTGCCAGCTCACCCCGTTTTACGGGAGCCCCCAATGAGCAGTTCTTC
NA	NA	TRBJ1-1	TRBV6-5	CASSYSTRANTEAFF	TGTGCCAGCAGTTACTCGACACGAGCGAACACTGAAGCTTTCTTT
once	TRBD2	TRBJ2-1	TRBV3-1/TRBV3-2	CASSQVLPAGGREQFF	TGTGCCAGCAGCCAAGTTCTGCCAGCGGGGGGGCGTGAGCAGTTCTTC
NA	NA	TRBJ2-3	TRBV2	CASSAIPPGLITDTQYF	TGTGCCAGCAGTGCAATCCCTCCGGGACTCATCACAGATACGCAGTATTTT
NA	TRBD1	TRBJ1-2	TRBV28	CASSLGQARYGYTF	TGTGCCAGCAGTCTTGGACAGGCCCGGTATGGCTACACCTTC
NA	TRBD1	TRBJ2-1	TRBV24-1	CATSDSRGTGKRGEQFF	TGTGCCACCAGTGACTCAAGAGGGACAGGGAAAAGGGGTGAGCAGTTCTTC
once	NA	TRBJ2-1	TRBV10-3	CAIKRQGGEWGTYNEQFF	TGTGCCATCAAGAGGCAGGGAGGCGAGTGGGGGACCTACAATGAGCAGTTCTTC
NA	TRBD1	TRBJ1-1	TRBV3-1/TRBV3-2	CASSPPLGDRLGTEAFF	TGTGCCAGCAGCCCACCTCTTGGGGACAGGTTAGGAACTGAAGCTTTCTTT
NA	NA	TRBJ2-1	TRBV4-1	CASSGVGVSFYNEQFF	TGCGCCAGCAGCGGTGTGGGAGTATCCTTCTACAATGAGCAGTTCTTC
NA	TRBD2	TRBJ2-7	TRBV19	CASSPLAGGYEQYF	TGTGCCAGTAGCCCTCTAGCGGGGGGCTACGAGCAGTACTTC
NA	NA	TRBJ1-5	TRBV6-1	CASSEAKRGGQPQHF	TGTGCCAGCAGTGAAGCGAAGAGGGGGGGTCAGCCCCAGCATTTT
NA	TRBD2	TRBJ2-7	TRBV11-2	CASSSIAGGPSEQYF	TGTGCCAGCAGCTCGATAGCGGGGGGCCCCAGTGAGCAGTACTTC
once	TRBD2	TRBJ2-7	TRBV29-1	CSVVGGVNAYEQYF	TGCAGCGTTGTCGGGGGGGTAAACGCCTACGAGCAGTACTTC
medium-sized	TRBD2	TRBJ2-3	TRBV9	CASSLGLAVTSSTDTQYF	TGTGCCAGCAGCCTCGGACTAGCGGTAACTTCTAGCACAGATACGCAGTATTTT
NA	TRBD2	TRBJ2-1	TRBV29-1	CSAQGASGGVTYNEQFF	TGCAGCGCCCAGGGGGCTAGCGGGGGGGTCACCTACAATGAGCAGTTCTTC
NA	TRBD2	TRBJ2-3	TRBV2	CASSDAGGSDTQYF	TGTGCCAGCAGTGACGCGGGAGGTTCAGATACGCAGTATTTT
once	NA	TRBJ1-6	TRBV6-5	CASSYSGQGGSPLHF	TGTGCCAGCAGTTACTCTGGGCAGGGAGGTTCACCCCTCCACTTT
NA	NA	TRBJ2-3	TRBV7-9	CASSFRYDRLTDTQYF	TGTGCCAGCAGCTTTAGGTATGACAGACTCACAGATACGCAGTATTTT
NA	TRBD1	TRBJ1-5	TRBV4-1	CASSRTTGEGQPQHF	TGCGCCAGCAGCCGTACAACAGGGGAAGGTCAGCCCCAGCATTTT
NA	TRBD2	TRBJ2-7	TRBV18	CASSPQPLGSGTYEQYF	TGTGCCAGCTCACCCCAACCTCTGGGTAGCGGGACATACGAGCAGTACTTC
NA	NA	TRBJ1-1	TRBV6-5	CASSYSPGVMNTEAFF	TGTGCCAGCAGTTACTCGCCAGGGGTGATGAACACTGAAGCTTTCTTT
NA	TRBD1	TRBJ1-4	TRBV3-1/TRBV3-2	CASSQVSRGHEKLFF	TGTGCCAGCAGCCAAGTCTCCAGGGGGCATGAAAAACTGTTTTTT
NA	TRBD2	TRBJ2-1	TRBV7-2	CASSLGLAGGGSYNEQFF	TGTGCCAGCAGCTTAGGGCTAGCGGGAGGAGGGTCCTACAATGAGCAGTTCTTC
NA	TRBD2	TRBJ2-7	TRBV5-1	CASSFFGGESYEQYF	TGCGCCAGCAGCTTTTTTGGGGGGGAGTCCTACGAGCAGTACTTC
NA	NA	TRBJ2-1	TRBV24-1	CATTDTQGSNEQFF	TGTGCCACCACGGATACGCAGGGGAGCAATGAGCAGTTCTTC
NA	NA	TRBJ1-4	TRBV7-9	CASSLTAGSNEKLFF	TGTGCCAGCAGCTTAACGGCGGGAAGTAACGAAAAACTGTTTTTT
few	TRBD1	TRBJ1-1	TRBV4-2	CASSQGTGDKAFF	TGTGCCAGCAGCCAAGGGACAGGGGATAAAGCTTTCTTT
NA	TRBD2	TRBJ2-5	TRBV13	CASSLTGGGQETQYF	TGTGCCAGCAGCTTAACGGGAGGGGGACAAGAGACCCAGTACTTC
once	NA	TRBJ2-3	TRBV5-5	CASSPGLLSTDTQYF	TGTGCCAGCAGCCCGGGACTTCTTAGCACAGATACGCAGTATTTT
NA	NA	TRBJ1-6	TRBV3-1/TRBV3-2	CASSQAGQTSLMNSPLHF	TGTGCCAGCAGCCAAGCTGGACAGACCTCCTTGATGAATTCACCCCTCCACTTT
NA	TRBD1	TRBJ1-2	TRBV11-2	CASSYDRGFGYGYTF	TGTGCCAGCAGCTACGACAGGGGTTTCGGCTATGGCTACACCTTC
NA	TRBD2	TRBJ2-5	TRBV4-3	CASSQVLAGKETQYF	TGCGCCAGCAGCCAAGTTCTAGCGGGAAAGGAGACCCAGTACTTC